The 24 T cell receptor beta chains presented below share a single source sample, sequenced in a study of breast tumors, draining lymph nodes, adjacent tissues. Axillary draining lymph nodes of breast cancer patients supplied the node samples. MiXCR was run by TCRdb on the multiplex PCR reads, yielding one entry per CDR3 protein. In the table there are about 200,000 distinct CDR3 sequences, 31% of which are singletons. The specimen sequenced was axillary lymph node tissue. These receptors all come from a female donor with breast cancer. Some clones in this sample may be carry-over from other donors' samples.

This clonotype was picked up many times. V usage is TRBV6-5 and J usage is TRBJ2-3, with unresolved D. Per germline, CDR1 MNHEY and CDR2 SVGAGI. V lost 4 bases and J lost 1, with 15 bases in between. The CDR3 runs to 16 residues. This chain's CDR3 is CASSSLRSLGTDTQYF. Written as DNA, the CDR3 is TGTGCCAGCAGTTCCCTCCGTTCCCTAGGCACAGATACGCAGTATTTT.

This sequence joins TRBV14 and TRBJ2-2, with TRBD1 as a possible D gene (6 bases). V lost 4 bases to trimming and J lost 8 bases, with 11 bases between them. CDR3 length: 13 amino acids. Germline V lookup: CDR1 SGHDN, CDR2 FVKESK. The CDR3 DNA follows: TGTGCCAGCAGCCGCGACAGGAGAGGGGAGCTGTTTTTT. As protein: CASSRDRRGELFF.

In its sample, this clonotype was seen many times. The V and J genes are TRBV15 and TRBJ2-1; the D call may be TRBD1 or TRBD2 (6 bases each). V was clipped by 1 base and J by 4 bases, with 11 bases between them. The CDR3 consists of 15 residues. The germline gives CDR1 LNHNV, CDR2 YYDKDF (reference sequence). As DNA, the CDR3 is TGTGCCACCAGCAGAGGAAGGGGGGTGTACAATGAGCAGTTCTTC. Residues: CATSRGRGVYNEQFF.

This clonotype has ten or more counts. CDR3 in DNA: TGTGCCAGTAGCCACATCAACGGGGAGACCCAGTACTTC. This gives the protein CASSHINGETQYF. The rearrangement joins TRBV19 to TRBJ2-5; D is uncertain. The CDR3 sequence is 13 residues long. V lost 6 bases, J lost 5 bases, and 13 bases lay in between. CDR1 is LNHDA, CDR2 SQIVND, per germline (reference sequence).

Many counts were recorded for this clonotype. The chain recombines TRBV18 with TRBJ1-6; D uncertain. CDR3 length equals 12 residues. V lost 8 bases and J lost 8, with 10 bases in between. In germline, CDR1 is KGHSH, CDR2 LQKENI. The CDR3: CASTIGDSPLHF. CDR3 DNA: TGTGCCAGCACGATTGGGGATTCACCCCTCCACTTT.

The chain carries TRBV13 and TRBJ2-5, with 8 bases matching TRBD1. Losses at the gene ends were 6 bases for V and 5 bases for J; bases not matched to a gene: 11. Germline V gene data show CDR1 as PRHDT and CDR2 as FYEKMQ (reference sequence). The CDR3 length is 15 residues. The CDR3 coding sequence is TGTGCCAGCAGTGCTCAGGGGGCTAGAACTGAGACCCAGTACTTC. Its translation: CASSAQGARTETQYF.

This clonotype was counted many times. The genes are TRBV6-5 and TRBJ2-3; 7 nucleotides line up with TRBD2. Trimming removed 8 bases from V and 5 bases from J; junction bases left unmatched: 7. The CDR3 contains 13 residues. CDR1 and CDR2 from the germline V gene are MNHEY and SVGAGI. The CDR3: CASFPPSGDTQYF. The DNA for the CDR3 is TGTGCCAGCTTCCCCCCTAGCGGAGATACGCAGTATTTT.

This clonotype showed up just a few times. A much larger clone lies a single base off, so this may be a read error. The genes are TRBV12-3 or TRBV12-4 and TRBJ2-2; the D is unclear. CDR3 size: 14 residues. Trimming removed 8 bases from V and 3 bases from J, with 13 bases in between. DNA of the CDR3: TGTGCCAGCCAAGACGTGGCCGACACCGGGGAGCTGTTTTTT. This codes for CASQDVADTGELFF.

V usage is TRBV12-3 or TRBV12-4 and J usage is TRBJ1-1; possible D gene TRBD1, 5 bases. CDR3 length equals 15 residues. The V gene lost 2 bases and the J gene lost 2 bases, with 12 bases spanning the gap. Here the CDR3 reads CASSLLGAGNTEAFF. The DNA for the CDR3 is TGTGCCAGCAGTTTATTAGGGGCTGGAAACACTGAAGCTTTCTTT.

This clonotype was counted between two and nine times. With a much larger clone just one base away, this may be a read error. The J gene is TRBJ2-1, the V gene TRBV2; 9 bases align to TRBD1. The length of the CDR3 is 18 residues. CDR1 and CDR2 (germline): SNHLY, FYNNEI. The CDR3 loop is CASSEPRVSGQGSGEHFF. The CDR3 DNA reads TGTGCCAGCAGTGAACCCAGGGTCTCGGGACAGGGATCGGGTGAGCACTTCTTC.

In its sample, this clonotype was seen once. This chain connects TRBV30 to TRBJ1-3; D call uncertain. Germline assignment: CDR1 GTSNPN and CDR2 SVGIG (reference sequence). CDR3 length: 16 residues. Deletions cut 4 bases from V and 4 bases from J, with 20 bases between. The CDR3: CAWTPPGSRAGNTIYF. The CDR3 DNA reads TGTGCCTGGACCCCCCCGGGTTCCCGGGCGGGAAACACCATATATTTT.

This clonotype was recorded at least ten times. Here the CDR3 reads CASTPGQGGVGNGYTF. DNA for the CDR3: TGTGCCAGCACCCCGGGACAGGGAGGCGTAGGCAATGGCTACACCTTC. This chain uses TRBV6-6 with TRBJ1-2; 9 bases are shared with TRBD1. V lost 7 bases to trimming and J lost 6 bases; unmatched junction nucleotides: 15. Germline V CDR1 and CDR2: MNHNY, SVGAGI (reference sequence). The length of the CDR3 is 16 residues.

The chain combines TRBV11-1 with TRBJ2-7; TRBD2 matches 12 bases. This CDR3 has 15 residues. J gave up 6 bases and V 5 bases, and 8 bases lay outside the gene matches. In germline, CDR1 is SGHAT, CDR2 FQDESV (reference sequence). Here the CDR3 reads CASSTSSGRAPEQYF. The CDR3 nucleotides read TGTGCCAGCAGCACGTCTAGCGGGAGGGCCCCCGAGCAGTACTTC.

This clonotype has at least ten counts. The chain uses TRBV7-3 and TRBJ2-7; maybe TRBD1 (6 bases). The germline V and J ends were trimmed by 6 bases and 2 bases, with 17 bases remaining between them. This CDR3 has 15 amino acids. Germline values: CDR1 SGHTA, CDR2 FQGTGA. The CDR3 sequence is CASREAGTTPYEQYF. The CDR3 nucleotides are TGTGCCAGCAGGGAAGCCGGGACAACTCCCTACGAGCAGTACTTC.

About this clonotype itself: A read error may explain this, as a much larger clone is one base away. The chain joins TRBV14 to TRBJ2-5, with D hard to call. CDR3 length: 15 amino acids. The germline CDR1 and CDR2 sequences are SGHDN and FVKESK. The CDR3 nucleotides read TGTGCCAGCAGCCAAGAATGGTTCGGCCAAGAGACCCCGTACTTC. It encodes CASSQEWFGQETPYF.

This clonotype was observed many times. The chain employs TRBV11-2 and TRBJ2-7; perhaps D is TRBD1 or TRBD2 (5 bases each). The CDR3 spans 15 residues. The germline V gene has CDR1 SGHAT and CDR2 FQNNGV. V gave up 1 base and J gave up 4 bases, with 14 bases separating them. In DNA, the CDR3 is TGTGCCAGCAGCTTAGCTGGGGGTGATTCGTACGAGCAGTACTTC. Amino acid sequence: CASSLAGGDSYEQYF.

This clonotype was detected ten times or more. This chain links TRBV7-9 with TRBJ2-5; TRBD2 agrees at 10 bases. This CDR3 spans 16 amino acids. Germline CDR1 and CDR2: SEHNR and FQNEAQ (reference sequence). The J segment lost 5 bases and the V segment lost 5 bases, leaving 11 bases of the junction unmatched. CDR3 nucleotide sequence: TGTGCCAGCAGCCCGCGGGCTAGCGGGGGTCTTGAGACCCAGTACTTC. Protein product: CASSPRASGGLETQYF.

In its sample, this clonotype was seen many times. This sequence joins TRBV5-1 and TRBJ2-7; D is unclear. The CDR3 runs to 13 residues. Germline CDR1 reads SGHRS; CDR2 reads YFSETQ. With 3 bases removed from V and 4 bases from J, the gap between germline ends came to 11 bases. The CDR3, as DNA: TGCGCCAGCAGCTCCAACCCCCGTTACGAGCAGTACTTC. It encodes CASSSNPRYEQYF.

This clonotype occurred many times. One end of the junction varies from germline; a read error may be responsible. J is TRBJ2-2 and V is TRBV7-7; a weak D match, TRBD1 (5 bases). CDR3 length: 14 amino acids. Germline V gene sequence: CDR1 SSHAT, CDR2 FNYEAQ (reference sequence). The CDR3 region is CASSSTVRNGELFF. Written as DNA, the CDR3 is TGTGCTAGCAGTTCGACAGTCCGTAACGGGGAGCTGTTTTTT.

The genes are TRBV29-1 and TRBJ2-3, with TRBD2 identical over 7 bases. The V gene's germline CDR1 is SQVTM and CDR2 ANQGSEA. The junction had 11 bases not matched to a gene; V was cut back by 8 bases and J by 3 bases. This CDR3 comprises 14 residues. This CDR3 reads CSSEELAMTDTQYF. DNA for the CDR3: TGCAGCAGTGAGGAACTAGCGATGACAGATACGCAGTATTTT.

This clonotype was seen at least ten times. The V call is TRBV24-1, the J call TRBJ2-2, with D possibly being TRBD1 (6 bases). Germline V gene data show CDR1 as KGHDR and CDR2 as SFDVKD. V was shortened by 8 bases and J by 5 bases, with 8 bases between the two germline ends. The CDR3 runs to 12 residues. In DNA form, the CDR3 reads TGTGCCACCAAAACAGGGACCGGGGAGCTGTTTTTT. As protein: CATKTGTGELFF.

Comment on this clonotype: A much larger clone lies one base from this, so it may be a read error. CDR3 in amino acids: CSARDRSNYAQYV. The CDR3 nucleotides are TGCAGTGCTAGGGACAGGTCGAACTACGCGCAGTACGTC. V and J are TRBV20-1 and TRBJ2-7, with 7 positions matching TRBD1. The CDR3 length is 13 residues. Per the germline V gene, CDR1 is DFQATT and CDR2 is SNEGSKA (reference sequence).

This clonotype turned up a few times. A clone one base away is much larger, so this may be a read error. The chain has TRBV6-4 and TRBJ2-3; D gene unclear. The CDR3 is 14 residues long. Germline V lookup: CDR1 MRHNA, CDR2 SNTAGT. CDR3 bases: TGTGCCAGCAGTCACTCGGCGGCCTCAGATACGCAGTATTTT. This sequence encodes CASSHSAASDTQYF.

In this sample, this clonotype turned up many times. V usage is TRBV29-1 and J usage is TRBJ2-1; TRBD2 aligns across 7 bases. This CDR3 is 14 amino acids long. Germline V CDR1 and CDR2: SQVTM, ANQGSEA. V was clipped by 4 bases and J by 10 bases; unmatched bases: 13. The CDR3 sequence: CSVAASGLDGEQFF. The CDR3 coding sequence is TGCAGCGTTGCGGCTAGCGGCCTGGACGGGGAGCAGTTCTTC.